A single sample is the source of the 24 T cell receptor beta chains below, sequenced in a study of monozygotic twins with inflammatory bowel disease. TCRdb derives one entry per CDR3 protein from the 5' RACE reads, leaving out DNA. The sample has approximately 400,000 distinct CDR3 sequences. Sequencing input: blood. The receptors come from a human donor with ulcerative colitis or Crohn's disease, or a healthy co-twin of an affected twin (not recorded which).

The chain employs TRBV28 and TRBJ2-3; the TRBD2 assignment by TCRdb is unverifiable without DNA. This CDR3 comprises 16 residues. Germline values: CDR1 MDHEN, CDR2 SYDVKM. The CDR3 sequence is CASSPVGRAFTDTQYF.

This chain links TRBV9 with TRBJ2-2; without DNA, the TCRdb call of TRBD2 cannot be checked. The CDR3 length is 18 residues. Germline CDR1 SGDLS, CDR2 YYNGEE. CDR3 sequence: CASSLGRGSGSYTGELFF.

This chain connects TRBV13 to TRBJ2-7; TCRdb indicates TRBD1, and absent DNA this call remains unverified. This CDR3 comprises 13 residues. The germline V gene encodes CDR1 PRHDT and CDR2 FYEKMQ (reference sequence). CDR3: CASSDRGEYEQYF.

The rearrangement links TRBV15 to TRBJ1-2. The CDR3 sequence is 16 residues long. CDR1 is LNHNV and CDR2 is YYDKDF in the germline V gene (reference sequence). This CDR3 is CATSLRPSDPNYGYTF.

The chain carries TRBV20-1 and TRBJ2-2; there is no DNA to check the TCRdb D call of TRBD2. The length of the CDR3 is 11 residues. The germline CDR1 and CDR2 sequences are DFQATT and SNEGSKA (reference sequence). The CDR3 spells CSAGGTGELFF.

This chain connects TRBV7-9 to TRBJ1-1. Per germline, CDR1 SEHNR and CDR2 FQNEAQ (reference sequence). This CDR3 is 15 amino acids long. This CDR3 reads CASSFPGPGRTEAFF.

This chain joins TRBV28 and TRBJ2-5; no DNA is available, so the TRBD1 call from TCRdb remains unchecked. The CDR3 length is 13 residues. Germline V gene lookup returns CDR1 MDHEN and CDR2 SYDVKM. The CDR3: CASSTPGGETQYF.

The CDR3 here is CASSKVGSQQFF. This rearrangement joins TRBV21-1 to TRBJ2-1. TRBV21-1 is termed a pseudogene. CDR3 size: 12 residues.

The chain carries TRBV6-1 and TRBJ1-6; lacking DNA, the TRBD1 call made by TCRdb goes unchecked. This CDR3 has 15 amino acids. The germline CDR1 and CDR2 sequences are MNHNS and SASEGT. The CDR3: CASSQQGSLNSPLHF.

The CDR3 loop reads CSVEDRTSFIIYNEQFF. J is TRBJ2-1 and V is TRBV29-1; as DNA is missing, the TRBD2 call by TCRdb cannot be tested. The CDR3 has 17 residues. The germline V gene encodes CDR1 SQVTM and CDR2 ANQGSEA.

The chain couples TRBV7-9 to TRBJ2-2; there is no DNA to check the TCRdb D call of TRBD1. Germline CDR1 reads SEHNR; CDR2 reads FQNEAQ (reference sequence). This CDR3 spans 15 amino acids. The CDR3 here is CASSWGQGNTGELFF.

This sequence joins TRBV5-4 and TRBJ2-7; TCRdb calls TRBD2, which cannot be checked without DNA. The CDR3 totals 13 residues. Germline values: CDR1 SGHNT, CDR2 YYREEE (reference sequence). CDR3 protein: CASSWGLAGEQYF.

The rearrangement joins TRBV5-1 to TRBJ2-3. This CDR3 comprises 14 residues. The V gene's germline CDR1 is SGHRS and CDR2 YFSETQ. The CDR3 here is CASSYQRSTDTQYF.

The rearrangement joins TRBV9 to TRBJ2-1; with no DNA, the TCRdb D assignment of TRBD1 cannot be verified. CDR1 and CDR2 (germline): SGDLS, YYNGEE. This CDR3 region has 16 residues. The CDR3 spells CASSVEGAPGLNEQFF.

The V call is TRBV6-5, the J call TRBJ2-2; the TCRdb call, TRBD2, lacks DNA for checking. The CDR3 contains 16 residues. The germline gives CDR1 MNHEY, CDR2 SVGAGI. CDR3 in amino acids: CASSWGSGGPTGELFF.

The V and J genes are TRBV19 and TRBJ2-7; with no DNA, the TCRdb D assignment of TRBD1 cannot be verified. CDR1 and CDR2 from the germline V gene are LNHDA and SQIVND (reference sequence). The CDR3 length is 15 residues. This chain's CDR3 is CASRISGTGFYEQYF.

The rearrangement joins TRBV12-3 or TRBV12-4 to TRBJ1-5; TCRdb picks TRBD1, but there is no DNA to check that call. The CDR3 is 14 amino acids. The CDR3 sequence: CASSRQGFGQPQHF.

The chain joins TRBV6-1 to TRBJ2-3; with no DNA, the TCRdb D assignment of TRBD1 cannot be verified. The CDR3 extends over 16 amino acids. Germline V gene data show CDR1 as MNHNS and CDR2 as SASEGT. CDR3 in amino acids: CASSTGGGPFTDTQYF.

The chain couples TRBV28 to TRBJ1-2; TCRdb gives TRBD1 as the D gene, but with no DNA this cannot be confirmed. The CDR3 length is 13 residues. Germline CDR1 reads MDHEN; CDR2 reads SYDVKM. This CDR3 reads CASSSGTPYGYTF.

The chain links TRBV5-4 to TRBJ2-1; TCRdb gives TRBD1 as the D gene, but with no DNA this cannot be confirmed. CDR1 and CDR2 (germline): SGHNT, YYREEE (reference sequence). The CDR3 consists of 16 residues. The CDR3 spells CASSSADRGGGNEQFF.

V and J are TRBV12-3 or TRBV12-4 and TRBJ2-3; lacking DNA, the TRBD1 call made by TCRdb goes unchecked. The CDR3 length is 13 residues. The CDR3 spells CASHPGVTDTQYF.

The CDR3 sequence: CASSYSGGAFGELFF. The genes are TRBV7-9 and TRBJ2-2; TCRdb gives TRBD1 as the D gene, but with no DNA this cannot be confirmed. CDR1 and CDR2 from the germline V gene are SEHNR and FQNEAQ (reference sequence). This CDR3 comprises 15 residues. The variable domain in full, completed from reference TRBV7-9 and TRBJ2-2, reads DTGVSQNPRHKITKRGQNVTFRCDPISEHNRLYWYRQTLGQGPEFLTYFQNEAQLEKSRLLSDRFSAERPKGSFSTLEIQRTEQGDSAMYLCASSYSGGAFGELFFGEGSRLTVL.

J is TRBJ2-5 and V is TRBV28; TCRdb picks TRBD2, but there is no DNA to check that call. Germline CDR1 MDHEN, CDR2 SYDVKM. The CDR3 is made up of 16 amino acids. The CDR3 reads CASSSFSGANQETQYF.

The chain recombines TRBV18 with TRBJ2-1; the TCRdb D gene call, TRBD1, has no DNA to confirm it. Germline-derived CDR1 and CDR2 are KGHSH and LQKENI. CDR3 length: 14 residues. The CDR3 sequence: CASHGGGAYNEQFF.